This T cell receptor (beta chain) stems from a study of post-analysis software for immune sequencing data. Study in general: Relapsing-remitting, secondary progressive and progressive-relapsing forms made up the multiple sclerosis disease courses. Overall study findings and caveats: Included in a set of five TRBV segments more frequent in patients than controls were TRBV5-6, TRBV5-1 and TRBV20-1. The F measure placed samples prepared in the same batch into strongly shared clusters. Normalized Chao1 diversity was significantly lower in multiple sclerosis patients than in controls.

Each TCR beta cDNA library carried unique molecular identifiers. TCRdb reprocessed the PCR reads with MiXCR, giving one entry per CDR3 protein. Counted here are some 800,000 distinct CDR3 sequences, more than 45% occurring once; the ten biggest clones make up roughly 4.9%. To note about this clonotype: Its specificity is unknown.

V gave up 4 bases and J gave up 9 bases, with 15 bases separating them. Germline V lookup: CDR1 SGHAT, CDR2 FQDESV (reference sequence). The CDR3 runs to 13 residues. The receptor's source is a girl aged 10 to 17 with multiple sclerosis. Sample: blood. The J gene is TRBJ1-2, the V gene TRBV11-1; maybe TRBD1 (6 bases). CDR3 region: CASSSQGSHSYTF. CDR3 DNA sequence: TGTGCCAGCAGCTCCCAGGGGAGTCATAGCTACACCTTC.